Listed here is a single T cell receptor (beta chain). Its target is unknown. Noted treatment: roughly 10-day PBMC culture with coronavirus spike peptide pools or control peptides (ViraFEST assay). Harvesting of the unexposed donor's CD4+ T cells predated the COVID-19 pandemic (2011-2018). This sample was taken from a study of vaccination and CD4 T cells after COVID-19. Findings and caveats of the study: Spike mono-reactive clones accounted for 304 of the 307 vaccine-specific clones found in convalescent patients. Convalescent patients had a median about 86% of post-vaccine SARS-CoV-2-reactive clones that were detected only after vaccination, not before it.

V trimming: 7 bases; J trimming: 0 bases; junction bases outside the gene matches: 4. Germline CDR1 is SQVTM and CDR2 is ANQGSEA. The CDR3 length is 13 residues. With the Oncomine TCR Beta short-read assay, DNA from cultured CD4+ T cells was sequenced. MiXCR, applied by TCRdb to the PCR reads, yields one record per CDR3 protein. The repertoire has about 7,000 distinct CDR3 sequences, roughly 35% of them found once; the top ten carry 15% to 20%. The clonotype was recovered from a human donor in good health. This sequence joins TRBV29-1 and TRBJ2-7; 9 bases match TRBD2. The sequenced material came from CD4+ T cells from blood, cultured in vitro. This CDR3 is CSAASGISYEQYF. Here the CDR3 DNA reads TGCAGCGCTGCTAGCGGGATCTCCTACGAGCAGTACTTC.